These T cell receptor beta chains were read from a single sample in a study of cytomegalovirus exposure and HLA in healthy donors. Assay used: immunoSEQ multiplex PCR; TCRdb lists only in-frame clones, some missing. The table lists 150,000 to 200,000 clones, 68% of them singletons, with 4.5% in the top ten. The sequenced material came from PBMCs. The receptors derive from a woman aged 18-29 years in good health and CMV-seropositive. Each CDR3 is given with its conserved first and last residue. A D gene is named only where the DNA matches it firmly. Size tells how often a clone was seen (once, few, many) or the class of an expanded clone, and some rows leave it out.

j_gene: TRBJ1-2; v_gene: TRBV7-9; d_gene: NA; abundance: NA; CDR3nt: TGTGCCAGCAGCTTAACTACCGGCTACACCTTC; CDR3aa: CASSLTTGYTF
j_gene: TRBJ2-7; v_gene: TRBV6-1; d_gene: NA; abundance: NA; CDR3nt: TGTGCCAGCAGTGGACACCTCGACACCGAGCAGTACTTC; CDR3aa: CASSGHLDTEQYF
j_gene: TRBJ1-2; v_gene: TRBV18; d_gene: TRBD1; abundance: NA; CDR3nt: TGTGCCAGCTCACCTACTACCGGGACAGCGAATGGCTACACCTTC; CDR3aa: CASSPTTGTANGYTF
j_gene: TRBJ2-1; v_gene: TRBV11-2; d_gene: TRBD2; abundance: once; CDR3nt: TGTGCCAGCAGCCGGACTAGGAGCTCCTACAATGAGCAGTTCTTC; CDR3aa: CASSRTRSSYNEQFF
j_gene: TRBJ2-5; v_gene: TRBV2; d_gene: NA; abundance: NA; CDR3nt: TGTGCCAGCAGTGATTTTGGGCAGCAAGAGACCCAGTACTTC; CDR3aa: CASSDFGQQETQYF
j_gene: TRBJ2-7; v_gene: TRBV19; d_gene: NA; abundance: NA; CDR3nt: TGTGCCAGTATCTCGCAGGGGACATACGAGCAGTACTTC; CDR3aa: CASISQGTYEQYF
j_gene: TRBJ2-7; v_gene: TRBV7-8; d_gene: NA; abundance: few; CDR3nt: TGTGCCAGCAACCATGGGGGGAAGGTCGACGAGCAGTACTTC; CDR3aa: CASNHGGKVDEQYF
j_gene: TRBJ2-7; v_gene: TRBV6-5; d_gene: NA; abundance: few; CDR3nt: TGTGCCAGCAGTTCACTACCCATTTCCTTCGAGCAGTACTTC; CDR3aa: CASSSLPISFEQYF
j_gene: TRBJ1-4; v_gene: TRBV6-1; d_gene: NA; abundance: NA; CDR3nt: TGTGCCAGCAGTGAGTCCGGGGTTTGGGAAAAACTGTTTTTT; CDR3aa: CASSESGVWEKLFF
j_gene: TRBJ2-7; v_gene: TRBV19; d_gene: NA; abundance: few; CDR3nt: TGTGCCAGTAGTATAACATCTCGCTCCTACGAGCAGTACTTC; CDR3aa: CASSITSRSYEQYF
j_gene: TRBJ2-7; v_gene: TRBV27; d_gene: TRBD2; abundance: few; CDR3nt: TGTGCCAGCAGTGGGGGGGGTGGGTTCGAGCAGTACTTC; CDR3aa: CASSGGGGFEQYF
j_gene: TRBJ2-5; v_gene: TRBV5-1; d_gene: TRBD2; abundance: few; CDR3nt: TGCGCCAGCAGCTTAAGGACTAGCGGCCGGGGTGCAGAGACCCAGTACTTC; CDR3aa: CASSLRTSGRGAETQYF
j_gene: TRBJ1-1; v_gene: TRBV11-3; d_gene: NA; abundance: NA; CDR3nt: TGTGCCAGCAGCTTAGACGGACACCTGAACACTGAAGCTTTCTTT; CDR3aa: CASSLDGHLNTEAFF
j_gene: TRBJ1-1; v_gene: TRBV15; d_gene: NA; abundance: NA; CDR3nt: TGTGCCACCAGCCCTCGGTGGGGGGGGCGAGGGACTGAAGCTTTCTTT; CDR3aa: CATSPRWGGRGTEAFF
j_gene: TRBJ2-7; v_gene: TRBV7-9; d_gene: NA; abundance: NA; CDR3nt: TGTGCCAGCAGCTTAGGGGGGGTCGCCTACGAGCAGTACTTC; CDR3aa: CASSLGGVAYEQYF
j_gene: TRBJ2-3; v_gene: TRBV4-3; d_gene: NA; abundance: NA; CDR3nt: TGCGCCAGCAGCCAGGGCCGGGATAGGTATTTT; CDR3aa: CASSQGRDRYF
j_gene: TRBJ2-7; v_gene: TRBV6-1; d_gene: NA; abundance: NA; CDR3nt: TGTGCCAGCAGTGACCAGTGGCTTGACGAGCAGTACTTC; CDR3aa: CASSDQWLDEQYF
j_gene: TRBJ2-7; v_gene: TRBV6-5; d_gene: NA; abundance: NA; CDR3nt: TGTGCCAGCAGTTACGCGGGCTACGAGCAGTACTTC; CDR3aa: CASSYAGYEQYF
j_gene: TRBJ2-7; v_gene: TRBV9; d_gene: NA; abundance: few; CDR3nt: TGTGCCAGCAGCGCATACGAGCAGTACTTC; CDR3aa: CASSAYEQYF
j_gene: TRBJ2-7; v_gene: TRBV29-1; d_gene: NA; abundance: once; CDR3nt: TGCAGCGTTGGACAGTCCTACTACGAGCAGTACTTC; CDR3aa: CSVGQSYYEQYF
j_gene: TRBJ1-2; v_gene: TRBV6-1; d_gene: TRBD1; abundance: NA; CDR3nt: TGTGCCAGCAGGGACAGGGGGAGTTCCGATGTCGGCTACACCTTC; CDR3aa: CASRDRGSSDVGYTF
j_gene: TRBJ1-4; v_gene: TRBV19; d_gene: NA; abundance: few; CDR3nt: TGTGCCACCCAGCCGAGGGCCGAGCTTAATGAAAAACTGTTTTTT; CDR3aa: CATQPRAELNEKLFF
j_gene: TRBJ2-2; v_gene: TRBV5-4; d_gene: TRBD2; abundance: NA; CDR3nt: TGTGCCAGCAGCCCCGGACTAGCCTACACCGGGGAGCTGTTTTTT; CDR3aa: CASSPGLAYTGELFF
j_gene: TRBJ1-1; v_gene: TRBV6-5; d_gene: NA; abundance: NA; CDR3nt: TGTGCCAGCAGTACCACAGGGAACACTGAAGCTTTCTTT; CDR3aa: CASSTTGNTEAFF
j_gene: TRBJ2-7; v_gene: TRBV27; d_gene: TRBD2; abundance: NA; CDR3nt: TGTGCCAGCAGCCCCCCCCGGGGGGGGCGAGGCTACGAGCAGTACTTC; CDR3aa: CASSPPRGGRGYEQYF
j_gene: TRBJ2-2; v_gene: TRBV12-1; d_gene: NA; abundance: NA; CDR3nt: TGTGCCAGCAGCTATTCCGGGGAAATCACCGGGGAGCTGTTTTTT; CDR3aa: CASSYSGEITGELFF
j_gene: TRBJ2-5; v_gene: TRBV7-2; d_gene: TRBD1; abundance: NA; CDR3nt: TGTGCCAGCAGCTTAAACAGGGGCCCCCGGGAGACCCAGTACTTC; CDR3aa: CASSLNRGPRETQYF
j_gene: TRBJ1-3; v_gene: TRBV5-1; d_gene: TRBD1; abundance: once; CDR3nt: TGCGCCAGCAGCTTGGACCCGGGGACAGGGGAAACTGGAAACACCATATATTTT; CDR3aa: CASSLDPGTGETGNTIYF
j_gene: TRBJ2-7; v_gene: TRBV19; d_gene: TRBD1; abundance: NA; CDR3nt: TGTGCCAGTAGTCAACAGGGGATCCTCTACGAGCAGTACTTC; CDR3aa: CASSQQGILYEQYF
j_gene: TRBJ2-5; v_gene: TRBV4-1; d_gene: NA; abundance: NA; CDR3nt: TGCGCCAGCAGCCAAGCGAGGGAGGAGACCCAGTACTTC; CDR3aa: CASSQAREETQYF
j_gene: TRBJ1-4; v_gene: TRBV28; d_gene: NA; abundance: NA; CDR3nt: TGTGCCAGCAGTCCTCAAGGGGAATGGCTCGGTGAAACTAATGAAAAACTGTTTTTT; CDR3aa: CASSPQGEWLGETNEKLFF
j_gene: TRBJ2-7; v_gene: TRBV13; d_gene: NA; abundance: NA; CDR3nt: TGTGCCAGCAACCGACGAGGGATAGGGAACGACGAGCAGTACTTC; CDR3aa: CASNRRGIGNDEQYF
j_gene: TRBJ1-3; v_gene: TRBV5-1; d_gene: NA; abundance: few; CDR3nt: TGCGCCAGCAGCTTGGCCGGGACTAACTCTGGAAACACCATATATTTT; CDR3aa: CASSLAGTNSGNTIYF
j_gene: TRBJ1-1; v_gene: TRBV30; d_gene: TRBD1; abundance: NA; CDR3nt: TGTGCCTGGGTGACAGGGTTGGGAGGTGAAGCTTTCTTT; CDR3aa: CAWVTGLGGEAFF
j_gene: TRBJ1-1; v_gene: TRBV7-6; d_gene: NA; abundance: few; CDR3nt: TGTGCCAGCAGCTTAGATGGGGCGCAAACGAACACTGAAGCTTTCTTT; CDR3aa: CASSLDGAQTNTEAFF
j_gene: TRBJ2-6; v_gene: TRBV29-1; d_gene: TRBD1; abundance: NA; CDR3nt: TGCAGCGTTGTAGGGGACAGGGGATCAGAGCCCCTCCTGACTTTC; CDR3aa: CSVVGDRGSEPLLTF
j_gene: TRBJ1-2; v_gene: TRBV10-3; d_gene: NA; abundance: NA; CDR3nt: TGTGCCATCAGTGGCCCTATTTACGACTATGGCTACACCTTC; CDR3aa: CAISGPIYDYGYTF
j_gene: TRBJ2-7; v_gene: TRBV5-6; d_gene: NA; abundance: few; CDR3nt: TGTGCCAGCAGCTTGGGCGGGGCACCCTACGAGCAGTACTTC; CDR3aa: CASSLGGAPYEQYF
j_gene: TRBJ2-3; v_gene: TRBV7-9; d_gene: NA; abundance: few; CDR3nt: TGTGCCAGCAGCTTCGTAACACCTTCAGATACGCAGTATTTT; CDR3aa: CASSFVTPSDTQYF
j_gene: TRBJ2-4; v_gene: TRBV7-9; d_gene: NA; abundance: once; CDR3nt: TGTGCCAGCAGCTTAAGGGGCGGACCCGGGAACATTCAGTACTTC; CDR3aa: CASSLRGGPGNIQYF
j_gene: TRBJ1-1; v_gene: TRBV28; d_gene: NA; abundance: NA; CDR3nt: TGTGCCAGCAGATCCCTCCAGGGGCGGTGGAAAGCTTTCTTT; CDR3aa: CASRSLQGRWKAFF
j_gene: TRBJ2-7; v_gene: TRBV27; d_gene: TRBD2; abundance: NA; CDR3nt: TGTGCCAGCAGTTCCCCTGGGGAAGCGGGAGTGGTTTACGAGCAGTACTTC; CDR3aa: CASSSPGEAGVVYEQYF
j_gene: TRBJ2-7; v_gene: TRBV28; d_gene: TRBD1; abundance: NA; CDR3nt: TGTGCCAGCTCACCGCTAACAGGGGTCCTCTACGAGCAGTACTTC; CDR3aa: CASSPLTGVLYEQYF
j_gene: TRBJ1-1; v_gene: TRBV7-8; d_gene: TRBD1; abundance: NA; CDR3nt: TGTGCCAGCAGCCCGACAGGGGGTGATTTAGCTGAAGCTTTCTTT; CDR3aa: CASSPTGGDLAEAFF
j_gene: TRBJ1-2; v_gene: TRBV27; d_gene: NA; abundance: NA; CDR3nt: TGTGCCAGCAGTTCGAGCGGGGCGGTATTAGTGGGGATTAACTATGGCTACACCTTC; CDR3aa: CASSSSGAVLVGINYGYTF
j_gene: TRBJ1-5; v_gene: TRBV19; d_gene: NA; abundance: NA; CDR3nt: TGTGCCAGTAGTGGCTTGTACGCCTCTAATCAGCCCCAGCATTTT; CDR3aa: CASSGLYASNQPQHF
j_gene: TRBJ1-1; v_gene: TRBV18; d_gene: NA; abundance: NA; CDR3nt: TGTGCCAGCTCACCACCAGGGGCACCTAACACTGAAGCTTTCTTT; CDR3aa: CASSPPGAPNTEAFF
j_gene: TRBJ2-2; v_gene: TRBV2; d_gene: NA; abundance: few; CDR3nt: TGTGCCAGCAGTCGGGACTCCCGGCCGCTGTTTTTT; CDR3aa: CASSRDSRPLFF
j_gene: TRBJ2-1; v_gene: TRBV6-5; d_gene: NA; abundance: NA; CDR3nt: TGTGCCAGCAGTTACTTCCGTACGGGCTCCTACAATGAGCAGTTCTTC; CDR3aa: CASSYFRTGSYNEQFF
j_gene: TRBJ1-2; v_gene: TRBV14; d_gene: NA; abundance: NA; CDR3nt: TGTGCCAGCAGCGAGAGCTTTAGGGGTGGAGATGGCTACACCTTC; CDR3aa: CASSESFRGGDGYTF
j_gene: TRBJ2-7; v_gene: TRBV11-2; d_gene: TRBD1; abundance: NA; CDR3nt: TGTGCCAGCAGCCGACACGGGACAGGGGGCCACGAGCAGTACTTC; CDR3aa: CASSRHGTGGHEQYF
j_gene: TRBJ2-3; v_gene: TRBV9; d_gene: NA; abundance: NA; CDR3nt: TGTGCCAGCAGCGTAGGTGCTAGCAATTTCGCAGATACGCAGTATTTT; CDR3aa: CASSVGASNFADTQYF
j_gene: TRBJ1-2; v_gene: TRBV30; d_gene: NA; abundance: NA; CDR3nt: TGTGCCTGGACGCTGGGCGTAGGCTACACCTTC; CDR3aa: CAWTLGVGYTF
j_gene: TRBJ2-7; v_gene: TRBV5-4; d_gene: NA; abundance: NA; CDR3nt: TGTGCCAGCAGCTTGGCGTCGCAGGCCTCGTCAATCGGGCAGTACTTC; CDR3aa: CASSLASQASSIGQYF
j_gene: TRBJ2-2; v_gene: TRBV19; d_gene: NA; abundance: NA; CDR3nt: TGTGCCAGTAGTGCCCCGGAGGGTACGAACACCGGGGAGCTGTTTTTT; CDR3aa: CASSAPEGTNTGELFF
j_gene: TRBJ2-7; v_gene: TRBV28; d_gene: NA; abundance: NA; CDR3nt: TGTGCCAGCAGTTGGACTGTCTACGAGCGGTACTTC; CDR3aa: CASSWTVYERYF
j_gene: TRBJ1-1; v_gene: TRBV28; d_gene: TRBD1; abundance: few; CDR3nt: TGTGCCAGCAGTGGGACAGGTCAGGTTCACCCCGAAAACACTGAAGCTTTCTTT; CDR3aa: CASSGTGQVHPENTEAFF
j_gene: TRBJ1-5; v_gene: TRBV19; d_gene: NA; abundance: NA; CDR3nt: TGTGCCAGTAGTCACGACTGGATTAGCAATCAGCCCCAGCATTTT; CDR3aa: CASSHDWISNQPQHF